A single sample gave rise to the 30 T cell receptor beta chains below, sequenced in a study of beta chain features in type 1 diabetes (dated by TCRdb to between 2018 and 2020). Libraries came from the immunoSEQ multiplex PCR assay. All of the isolated RNA was reverse transcribed with the High Capacity cDNA Reverse Transcription Kit, so expressed TCRB transcripts were sequenced. This is the immuneACCESS table as TCRdb keeps it, with only in-frame sequences that have V and J called. A part of the clones is gone; compared with another copy, unresolved V genes explain less than half, and the rest is unexplained. This sample is represented by some 410,000 clones; around 10% of them were singletons. The ten largest clones represent more than 0.045% of the sample. Sequences were obtained from naive CD4+ T cells from blood. The cell subset or site label here, explained by the study, means: true naive CD4+ T cells. The receptors here all came from a woman aged 18-29 years in good health.

The gene calls are TRBV28 and TRBJ1-6; TRBD1 might be the D (6 bases). Germline CDR1 MDHEN, CDR2 SYDVKM. The V gene lost 3 bases and the J gene lost 10 bases, with 16 bases spanning the gap. This CDR3 comprises 15 residues. The CDR3 is CASSLEAPGGSPLHF. The CDR3 DNA reads TGTGCCAGCAGTTTGGAGGCCCCCGGGGGCTCACCCCTCCACTTT.

This chain joins TRBV5-4 and TRBJ2-7; 9 bases fit TRBD1. Trimming took 1 base from V and 6 from J; bases not matched to a gene: 8. The CDR3 is made up of 15 amino acids. Per germline, CDR1 SGHNT and CDR2 YYREEE (reference sequence). In DNA, the CDR3 is TGTGCCAGCAGCTTGCAAGGGGACAGGGCCTCCGAGCAGTACTTC. This encodes CASSLQGDRASEQYF.

The chain has TRBV5-6 and TRBJ2-1, with 16 bases lining up with TRBD2. The germline gives CDR1 SGHDT, CDR2 YYEEEE. The ends lost 4 bases at V and 8 bases at J; junction bases unmatched: 3. This CDR3 contains 15 residues. In nucleotides, the CDR3 is TGTGCCAGCAGCGGGACTAGCGGGAGGGCCCATGAGCAGTTCTTC. Translated, it gives CASSGTSGRAHEQFF.

This clone was recorded a few times. The genes are TRBV7-9 and TRBJ2-4; D call uncertain. From germline, CDR1 is SEHNR and CDR2 FQNEAQ (reference sequence). The CDR3 has 12 amino acids. V was pared by 7 bases and J by 6 bases, with 10 bases between. The CDR3 nucleotides are TGTGCCAGCACCCTTGGTGGAAACATTCAGTACTTC. As protein: CASTLGGNIQYF.

The rearrangement uses TRBV5-4 and TRBJ1-1; no clear D gene. V lost 4 bases, J lost 4 bases, and 14 bases lay in between. There are 14 residues in the CDR3. From germline, CDR1 is SGHNT and CDR2 YYREEE (reference sequence). CDR3 sequence: CASSLGMGSTEAFF. In DNA, the CDR3 is TGTGCCAGCAGCCTAGGGATGGGTAGCACTGAAGCTTTCTTT.

The chain is built from TRBV10-3 and TRBJ2-7; tentatively, D is TRBD2 (6 bases). CDR1 and CDR2 from the germline V gene are ENHRY and SYGVKD. The ends were cut back, 3 bases at V and 2 bases at J, with 14 bases in the middle. This CDR3 is 15 amino acids long. CDR3 amino acids: CAISDPGRTTYEQYF. The CDR3 nucleotides are TGTGCCATCAGTGATCCGGGGAGGACTACCTACGAGCAGTACTTC.

The V gene is TRBV28, the J gene TRBJ2-1; maybe TRBD1 (5 bases). Between the trimmed V and J ends, which lost 5 bases and 8 bases, there was a span of 10 bases. The CDR3 totals 12 residues. Per the germline V gene, CDR1 is MDHEN and CDR2 is SYDVKM. The CDR3 DNA reads as TGTGCCAGCAGTCCCACAGGCTATGAGCAGTTCTTC. This sequence encodes CASSPTGYEQFF.

In this sample, this clone turned up a few times. The junction and the germline gene differ at one end; a read error may be behind it. The rearrangement links TRBV7-9 to TRBJ2-3; D is unresolved. The CDR3 contains 11 residues. CDR1 and CDR2 (germline): SEHNR, FQNEAQ (reference sequence). CDR3 nucleotides: TGTGCCAGCAGCTTAAAGCCCTATCTCAATTTT. Translating gives CASSLKPYLNF.

This clone has a handful of counts. The rearrangement links TRBV30 to TRBJ2-1; 7 bases are a match to TRBD1. The V gene's germline CDR1 is GTSNPN and CDR2 SVGIG (reference sequence). V gave up 0 bases and J gave up 2 bases; unmatched junction bases: 4. There are 15 residues in the CDR3. CDR3 in DNA: TGTGCCTGGAGTGTTCCAGGGGGACCCTACAATGAGCAGTTCTTC. This translates into CAWSVPGGPYNEQFF.

This clone was seen more than once but under ten times. Since a much larger clone is just one base distant, this may be a read error. The sample contains more than one DNA sequence encoding this CDR3. The J gene is TRBJ2-3, the V gene TRBV7-2; D gene ambiguous. The V gene's germline CDR1 is SGHTA and CDR2 FQGNSA. Trimming cost V 0 bases and J 6 bases, with 1 base left between them. The CDR3 spans 11 residues. The CDR3 DNA follows: TGTGCCAGCAGCTTAGCGGATACGCAGTATTTT. Translated, it gives CASSLADTQYF.

The chain is built from TRBV5-1 and TRBJ2-1, with 7 nucleotides matching TRBD2. The CDR3 extends over 14 amino acids. V lost 4 bases, J lost 0 bases, and 1 base stayed unmatched. The V gene's germline CDR1 is SGHRS and CDR2 YFSETQ. The CDR3 DNA follows: TGCGCCAGCAGCCGGGACTACTCCTACAATGAGCAGTTCTTC. The encoded protein is CASSRDYSYNEQFF.

The table lists this clone with a few counts. The chain links TRBV6-6 to TRBJ2-1; 7 positions agree with TRBD2. The length of the CDR3 is 15 residues. Germline CDR1 and CDR2: MNHNY and SVGAGI (reference sequence). Germline trimming cut 6 bases from V and 4 bases from J; bases unmatched to any gene: 9. CDR3 coding DNA: TGTGCCAGCAGCCGCGGGGAGGGGTATTACAATGAGCAGTTCTTC. Protein: CASSRGEGYYNEQFF.

The chain combines TRBV6-5 with TRBJ2-3; possibly TRBD2 for D (6 bases). Germline V gene lookup returns CDR1 MNHEY and CDR2 SVGAGI. This CDR3 has 15 residues. The V and J ends lost 0 bases and 2 bases respectively, with 9 bases between them. The CDR3: CASSYSGGVTDTQYF. The CDR3 DNA is TGTGCCAGCAGTTACTCAGGAGGGGTCACAGATACGCAGTATTTT.

J is TRBJ2-5 and V is TRBV7-2, with TRBD2 matching 8 bases. Germline V lookup: CDR1 SGHTA, CDR2 FQGNSA. V was pared by 0 bases and J by 4 bases, with 22 bases of the junction left unmatched. The CDR3 is 21 amino acids. CDR3 residues: CASSLADRPRGLAGGRETQYF. The DNA for the CDR3 is TGTGCCAGCAGCTTAGCGGACCGACCTCGCGGACTAGCCGGTGGTAGAGAGACCCAGTACTTC.

This clone turned up a few times. The V and J genes are TRBV29-1 and TRBJ2-7, with D perhaps assigned TRBD1 or TRBD2 (5 bases each). V was clipped by 5 bases and J by 3 bases, with 11 bases between them. The V gene's germline CDR1 is SQVTM and CDR2 ANQGSEA. The CDR3 has 12 residues. The CDR3 protein is CSVRGLLYEQYF. The CDR3 coding sequence is TGCAGCGTTCGGGGCTTACTCTACGAGCAGTACTTC.

V is TRBV13 and J is TRBJ1-1; D might be TRBD1 (5 bases). The CDR3 is made up of 15 amino acids. CDR1 and CDR2 from the germline V gene are PRHDT and FYEKMQ (reference sequence). The germline V and J ends were trimmed by 5 bases and 1 base, with 14 bases remaining between them. The CDR3 spells CASSNPGRGNTEAFF. CDR3 bases: TGTGCCAGCAGCAACCCGGGAAGGGGGAACACTGAAGCTTTCTTT.

This rearrangement joins TRBV7-2 to TRBJ1-3; TRBD1 agrees at 9 bases. The CDR3 is 15 amino acids. Unmatched junction bases numbered 2, after V lost 5 bases and J lost 0 bases. Germline-derived CDR1 and CDR2 are SGHTA and FQGNSA. In DNA form, the CDR3 reads TGTGCCAGCAGCCCGGACAGGGGCTCTGGAAACACCATATATTTT. This gives the protein CASSPDRGSGNTIYF.

This clone was seen a handful of times. The chain carries TRBV2 and TRBJ2-2, with D perhaps given as TRBD1 or TRBD2 (5 bases each). Germline V lookup: CDR1 SNHLY, CDR2 FYNNEI. The CDR3 is 16 residues long. Trimming took off 6 bases at V and 5 bases at J, with 19 bases between the two ends. CDR3 region: CASSPRGRLSTGELFF. The CDR3 coding sequence is TGTGCCAGCAGCCCTCGGGGCAGATTATCGACCGGGGAGCTGTTTTTT.

This clone was observed a handful of times. The rearrangement joins TRBV7-2 to TRBJ2-1; no definite D call. The CDR3 runs to 14 residues. Trimming removed 3 bases at V and 8 bases at J, with 14 bases between. Germline CDR1 SGHTA, CDR2 FQGNSA. This CDR3 is CASSFSLGRDEQFF. CDR3 nucleotide sequence: TGTGCCAGCAGCTTTTCCTTAGGTCGGGATGAGCAGTTCTTC.

The rearrangement uses TRBV5-1 and TRBJ2-7; 10 bases agree with TRBD1. CDR1 SGHRS and CDR2 YFSETQ come from the germline V gene. The CDR3 totals 14 residues. Losses at the gene ends were 1 base for V and 3 bases for J; bases not matched to a gene: 1. CDR3 in DNA: TGCGCCAGCAGCTTGTGGACAGGGGGCTACGAGCAGTACTTC. Translating gives CASSLWTGGYEQYF.

This sequence joins TRBV27 and TRBJ2-7; maybe TRBD1 (7 bases). Germline CDR1 reads MNHEY; CDR2 reads SMNVEV (reference sequence). Trimming shortened V by 6 bases and J by 0 bases, and 12 bases separated the two germline ends. The CDR3 is made up of 14 amino acids. CDR3 sequence (DNA): TGTGCCAGCAGCCCAGGGGGGCTCTCCTACGAGCAGTACTTC. Protein sequence: CASSPGGLSYEQYF.

This clone has only a few counts. The rearrangement uses TRBV9 and TRBJ2-7; D remains ambiguous. Between the trimmed V and J ends, which lost 0 bases and 0 bases, there was a span of 10 bases. Looked up from germline, CDR1 is SGDLS and CDR2 is YYNGEE. CDR3 size: 15 residues. CDR3: CASSVDPASSYEQYF. CDR3 DNA sequence: TGTGCCAGCAGCGTAGACCCGGCGAGCTCCTACGAGCAGTACTTC.

This clone was seen more than once but under ten times. The chain carries TRBV7-2 and TRBJ2-5, with D unclear. CDR3 length: 13 residues. Germline values: CDR1 SGHTA, CDR2 FQGNSA. Deletions cut 7 bases from V and 4 bases from J, with 13 bases between. The CDR3: CASTSQIGETQYF. The CDR3 DNA reads as TGTGCCAGCACCTCTCAGATCGGAGAGACCCAGTACTTC.

This clone was observed a handful of times. The J gene is TRBJ2-3, the V gene TRBV15; 9 nucleotides align to TRBD2. V was clipped by 3 bases and J by 2 bases; unmatched bases: 15. This CDR3 has 19 amino acids. Germline assignment: CDR1 LNHNV and CDR2 YYDKDF (reference sequence). The CDR3 protein is CATSSEVAGVWGDTDTQYF. CDR3 DNA sequence: TGTGCCACCAGCAGTGAGGTAGCGGGAGTGTGGGGAGACACAGATACGCAGTATTTT.

This chain connects TRBV13 to TRBJ2-7; D is possibly TRBD2 (7 bases). Germline V gene data show CDR1 as PRHDT and CDR2 as FYEKMQ (reference sequence). V lost 8 bases and J lost 5, with 19 bases in between. This CDR3 has 14 amino acids. CDR3 residues: CASYRRGARNEQYV. The CDR3 DNA is TGTGCCAGCTACCGCCGGGGGGCCCGGAACGAGCAGTACGTC.

V gene TRBV12-5 combines with J gene TRBJ2-1; no clear D. Germline V gene data show CDR1 as LGHNT and CDR2 as FRNRAP. Trimming took 5 bases from V and 7 from J, leaving 18 bases between them. The CDR3 has 15 amino acids. CDR3 DNA sequence: TGTGCTAGTGGTGGATGGCACGGAACCCAAAATGAGCAGTTCTTC. Protein: CASGGWHGTQNEQFF.

This clone was observed a handful of times. This chain uses TRBV19 with TRBJ2-1; 12 nucleotides match TRBD2. Per the germline V gene, CDR1 is LNHDA and CDR2 is SQIVND (reference sequence). This CDR3 has 15 residues. The trim removed 10 bases at V and 8 bases at J, leaving 12 bases unmatched. CDR3 DNA: TGTGCCACCAAACCCTTGACTAGCGGGAGTTATGAGCAGTTCTTC. Translated: CATKPLTSGSYEQFF.

The chain recombines TRBV5-1 with TRBJ2-6, with 8 bases aligning to TRBD1. Germline V gene sequence: CDR1 SGHRS, CDR2 YFSETQ. The junction had 3 bases not matched to a gene; V was cut back by 1 base and J by 0 bases. This CDR3 has 17 residues. CDR3 sequence (DNA): TGCGCCAGCAGCTTGAGGACAGGGCACTCTGGGGCCAACGTCCTGACTTTC. Translation gives CASSLRTGHSGANVLTF.

This clone was observed a handful of times. J is TRBJ2-5 and V is TRBV11-3; D not resolved. Germline CDR1 SGHNT, CDR2 YENEEA. The ends were cut back, 2 bases at V and 1 base at J, with 5 bases in the middle. This CDR3 is built from 13 residues. The CDR3 DNA sequence: TGTGCCAGCAGCTTATACAGCCAAGAGACCCAGTACTTC. Translated: CASSLYSQETQYF.

The chain has TRBV25-1 and TRBJ1-4, with D unclear. Between the trimmed V and J ends, which lost 4 bases and 7 bases, there was a span of 7 bases. Germline CDR1 MGHDK, CDR2 SYGVNS. This CDR3 contains 12 residues. The CDR3 is CASSGGGEKLFF. CDR3 DNA sequence: TGTGCCAGCAGTGGTGGTGGTGAAAAACTGTTTTTT.